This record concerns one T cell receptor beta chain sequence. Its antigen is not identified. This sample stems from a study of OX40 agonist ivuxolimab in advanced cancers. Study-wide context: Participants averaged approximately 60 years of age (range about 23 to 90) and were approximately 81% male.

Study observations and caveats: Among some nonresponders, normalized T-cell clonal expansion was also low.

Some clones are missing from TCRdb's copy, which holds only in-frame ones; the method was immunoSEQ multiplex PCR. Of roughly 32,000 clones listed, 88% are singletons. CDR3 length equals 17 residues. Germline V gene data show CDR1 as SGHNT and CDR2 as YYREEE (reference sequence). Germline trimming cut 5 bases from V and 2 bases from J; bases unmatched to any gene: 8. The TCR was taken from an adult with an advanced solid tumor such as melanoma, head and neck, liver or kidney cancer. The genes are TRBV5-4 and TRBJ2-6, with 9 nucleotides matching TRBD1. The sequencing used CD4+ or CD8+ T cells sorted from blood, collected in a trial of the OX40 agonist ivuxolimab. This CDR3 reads CASRLTGGIAGANVLTF. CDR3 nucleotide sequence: TGTGCCAGCAGGCTGACAGGGGGAATCGCTGGGGCCAACGTCCTGACTTTC.